Presented here are 9 T cell receptor beta chains from one specimen sequenced in a study of T cell responses to AZD1222 COVID-19 vaccine. Profiled with immunoSEQ multiplex PCR; TCRdb holds only in-frame clones, not every one. Of about 150,000 clones in the sample, approximately 90% are singletons; the top ten hold 1.3%. Material: peripheral blood, obtained on day 0 of AZD1222 vaccination. These receptors were taken from an adult in good health.

The rearrangement joins TRBV9 to TRBJ1-6; 7 bases line up with TRBD1. After removal of 4 bases from V and 6 bases from J, the junction contained 7 bases not matched to a gene. The V gene's germline CDR1 is SGDLS and CDR2 YYNGEE. The CDR3 contains 15 residues. The CDR3 region has the DNA TGTGCCAGCAGCACTGGGGACAGTCCTAATTCACCCCTCCACTTT. This sequence encodes CASSTGDSPNSPLHF.

The chain couples TRBV30 to TRBJ1-2, with TRBD1 matching 7 bases. The CDR3 loop spans 14 amino acids. Germline CDR1 and CDR2: GTSNPN and SVGIG (reference sequence). V shed 2 bases, J shed 4 bases, and the junction held 7 bases outside the gene matches. CDR3 nucleotide sequence: TGTGCCTGGAGTCCCCTAGGGGGCCCCTATGGCTACACCTTC. It specifies CAWSPLGGPYGYTF.

The rearrangement uses TRBV10-3 and TRBJ2-3, with D perhaps assigned TRBD1 or TRBD2 (7 bases each). Germline V CDR1 and CDR2: ENHRY, SYGVKD. V lost 4 bases and J 3 bases, leaving 17 bases between the germline ends. The CDR3 has 16 amino acids. CDR3 sequence (DNA): TGTGCCATCAGTGGGGGAGGGTCAGGGGGGACAGATACGCAGTATTTT. Its protein is CAISGGGSGGTDTQYF.

V usage is TRBV5-1 and J usage is TRBJ1-1; D perhaps matches TRBD1 (5 bases). The CDR3 runs 13 residues. The germline CDR1 and CDR2 sequences are SGHRS and YFSETQ. Trimming left V 2 bases short and J 6 bases short, with 11 bases between. CDR3: CASSFREGSEAFF. The CDR3 DNA reads as TGCGCCAGCAGCTTCAGGGAGGGCTCTGAAGCTTTCTTT. Combining the CDR3 with reference TRBV5-1 and TRBJ1-1 gives the whole variable domain KAGVTQTPRYLIKTRGQQVTLSCSPISGHRSVSWYQQTPGQGLQFLFEYFSETQRNKGNFPGRFSGRQFSNSRSEMNVSTLELGDSALYLCASSFREGSEAFFGQGTRLTVV.

This chain uses TRBV28 with TRBJ1-4; D not resolved. The CDR3 has 13 amino acids. Germline V gene data show CDR1 as MDHEN and CDR2 as SYDVKM. The V end was cut by 5 bases, the J end by 4 bases, with 8 bases between. CDR3 DNA sequence: TGTGCCAGCAGTCGCGGGGTTAATGAAAAACTGTTTTTT. Encoded protein: CASSRGVNEKLFF.

This clone has a single count. The chain is built from TRBV4-1 and TRBJ2-1, with 10 bases fitting TRBD2. J lost 3 bases, V lost 4 bases, and 15 bases had no gene match. CDR1 MGHRA and CDR2 YSYEKL come from the germline V gene. The CDR3 loop spans 19 amino acids. The CDR3 is CASSRFGGAGGPGYNEQFF. DNA of the CDR3: TGCGCCAGCAGCCGCTTCGGGGGAGCGGGAGGGCCTGGCTACAATGAGCAGTTCTTC.

The CDR3 reads CASSLLGGLGYDEQYF. CDR3 bases: TGTGCCAGCAGTTTATTGGGGGGGCTCGGGTATGACGAGCAGTACTTC. This rearrangement joins TRBV28 to TRBJ2-7; tentative D call: TRBD2 (7 bases). The germline V gene encodes CDR1 MDHEN and CDR2 SYDVKM. With 1 base removed from V and 5 bases from J, the gap between germline ends came to 18 bases. CDR3 length: 16 amino acids.

Written as DNA, the CDR3 is TGTGCCAGCAGCTTGGTAACCGGGTTCGAGCAGTACTTC. Protein product: CASSLVTGFEQYF. This chain links TRBV5-8 with TRBJ2-7; D call uncertain. Germline assignment: CDR1 SGHTS and CDR2 YDEGEE. Trimming took 0 bases from V and 6 from J, leaving 10 bases between them. There are 13 residues in the CDR3.

This clone was recorded once. The rearrangement uses TRBV4-3 and TRBJ1-5; D might be TRBD1 (5 bases). V was shortened by 2 bases and J by 5 bases, with 13 bases between the two germline ends. CDR1 is LGHNA and CDR2 is YSLEER in the germline V gene. This CDR3 spans 15 amino acids. CDR3 DNA sequence: TGCGCCAGCAGCCAAACGACAGAGCCTTATCAGCCCCAGCATTTT. Translation gives CASSQTTEPYQPQHF.